The 7 T cell receptor beta chains reported below all come from one sample, sequenced in a study of blood T cell repertoires in COVID-19 (dated by TCRdb to the early 2020s). Library method: the immunoSEQ multiplex PCR assay. TCRdb's version of the immuneACCESS table is confined to in-frame rearrangements and falls short of the full clone set. An unresolved V gene accounts for under half of the shortfall where checked; the remainder is of unknown origin. Within this sample are just over 650,000 clones, with approximately 90% of them counted one time only. The ten biggest clones cover 0.2% to 0.3% of the sample. The sample taken for sequencing was peripheral blood. These TCRs come from a young woman with acute or convalescent COVID-19.

The chain recombines TRBV15 with TRBJ1-1; TRBD1 matches 9 bases. V lost 1 base to trimming and J lost 4 bases; unmatched junction nucleotides: 7. CDR1 is LNHNV, CDR2 YYDKDF, per germline (reference sequence). There are 16 residues in the CDR3. CDR3 in amino acids: CATSRGDRDLSTEAFF. CDR3 DNA: TGTGCCACCAGCAGAGGGGACAGGGATTTGAGCACTGAAGCTTTCTTT.

This rearrangement joins TRBV2 to TRBJ2-7, with a possible D match to TRBD2 (5 bases). The CDR3 runs 16 residues. V shed 7 bases and J shed 0 bases, with 19 bases lying between them. From germline, CDR1 is SNHLY and CDR2 FYNNEI. CDR3 sequence: CASILPIVASSYEQYF. CDR3 nucleotides: TGTGCCAGCATCCTGCCGATAGTAGCGTCCTCCTACGAGCAGTACTTC.

The V and J genes are TRBV4-3 and TRBJ2-3, with 7 bases fitting TRBD1. CDR1 and CDR2 from the germline V gene are LGHNA and YSLEER. V gave up 5 bases and J gave up 6 bases; unmatched junction bases: 14. The CDR3 contains 16 residues. The CDR3 region is CASSRATGPDGDTQYF. The CDR3 DNA reads as TGCGCCAGCAGCAGGGCGACAGGGCCCGATGGGGATACGCAGTATTTT.

The chain recombines TRBV2 with TRBJ2-5; no clear D gene. The CDR3 sequence is 15 residues long. Germline V gene data show CDR1 as SNHLY and CDR2 as FYNNEI. V was clipped by 7 bases and J by 2 bases, with 17 bases between them. The CDR3 reads CASTLSAAPQETQYF. The CDR3 DNA reads TGTGCCAGCACCCTTTCGGCGGCACCTCAAGAGACCCAGTACTTC.

The chain links TRBV28 to TRBJ1-6; perhaps TRBD1 as D (5 bases). CDR1 is MDHEN, CDR2 SYDVKM, per germline. Trimming took 7 bases from V and 0 from J, leaving 16 bases between them. The CDR3 runs 17 residues. CDR3 DNA: TGTGCCAGCACCCCGGGCGGGGCTAGCTCCTATAATTCACCCCTCCACTTT. This encodes CASTPGGASSYNSPLHF.

This clone has a handful of counts. This chain joins TRBV27 and TRBJ2-1; TRBD2 agrees at 8 bases. The CDR3 consists of 15 residues. Germline CDR1 is MNHEY and CDR2 is SMNVEV (reference sequence). After removal of 2 bases from V and 8 bases from J, the junction contained 8 bases not matched to a gene. CDR3 sequence reads: CASSLTLGRVHEQFF. CDR3 coding DNA: TGTGCCAGCAGTTTAACGCTCGGGAGGGTCCATGAGCAGTTCTTC.

A few counts support this clone. Within the sample, other DNA sequences also encode this same CDR3. The chain carries TRBV25-1 and TRBJ1-1; possible D gene TRBD1, 5 bases. Germline V CDR1 and CDR2: MGHDK, SYGVNS. V lost 1 base to trimming and J lost 4 bases, with 10 bases between them. CDR3 size: 14 residues. The CDR3: CASSEFFGGTEAFF. For the CDR3, the DNA is TGTGCCAGCAGTGAATTCTTCGGGGGCACTGAAGCTTTCTTT.